These 23 T cell receptor beta chains came from one sample sequenced in a study of blood T cell repertoires in COVID-19 (dated by TCRdb to 2020 to 2021). Library method: the immunoSEQ multiplex PCR assay. What TCRdb holds here is the immuneACCESS table cut down to in-frame rearrangements. Part of the clones is not present; checked against another copy, under half of the missing clones reflect an unresolved V gene, and the others are unexplained. The sample records about 170,000 clones, 85% of which are singletons. The ten largest account for roughly 8.4% of the sample. The specimen sequenced was peripheral blood. Every receptor here comes from a woman of 80 years or more with COVID-19, enrolled during active disease.

About this clone itself: One base away lies a much larger clone, so this may be a sequencing read error. In the same sample, other DNA sequences code for this CDR3. The rearrangement joins TRBV5-1 to TRBJ2-1; 7 nucleotides match TRBD2. V shed 0 bases and J 0 bases; nucleotides not matched to a gene: 0. The CDR3 runs 15 residues. Germline CDR1 is SGHRS and CDR2 is YFSETQ. For the CDR3, the DNA is TGCGCCAGCAGCTTGGGCGGGAGCTCCTACAATGAGCAGTTCTTC. This sequence encodes CASSLGGSSYNEQFF. The full variable domain, rest sourced from reference TRBV5-1 and TRBJ2-1, is KAGVTQTPRYLIKTRGQQVTLSCSPISGHRSVSWYQQTPGQGLQFLFEYFSETQRNKGNFPGRFSGRQFSNSRSEMNVSTLELGDSALYLCASSLGGSSYNEQFFGPGTRLTVL.

The chain links TRBV27 to TRBJ2-7, with D possibly matching TRBD2 (7 bases). The CDR3 consists of 14 residues. Germline CDR1 is MNHEY and CDR2 is SMNVEV (reference sequence). Trimming removed 3 bases from V and 3 bases from J, with 12 bases in between. The CDR3 coding sequence is TGTGCCAGCAGTTTGGGAAGGGGGGGCTACGAGCAGTACTTC. Residues: CASSLGRGGYEQYF.

The chain combines TRBV5-1 with TRBJ2-1; possible D gene TRBD2, 6 bases. CDR3 length equals 17 residues. V shed 6 bases and J shed 7 bases, with 26 bases lying between them. Per the germline V gene, CDR1 is SGHRS and CDR2 is YFSETQ. The chain's CDR3 is CASTGGLLVTSLNEQFF. CDR3 coding DNA: TGCGCCAGCACCGGGGGTTTATTGGTGACATCATTAAATGAGCAGTTCTTC.

The V gene is TRBV11-3, the J gene TRBJ2-6, with 7 bases matching TRBD1. The CDR3 covers 14 residues. With 5 bases clipped from V and 5 bases from J, the junction kept 3 bases outside the gene matches. Germline assignment: CDR1 SGHNT and CDR2 YENEEA. This CDR3 is CASSPDRWANVLTF. The CDR3 region has the DNA TGTGCCAGCAGCCCGGACAGGTGGGCCAACGTCCTGACTTTC.

The V call is TRBV18, the J call TRBJ1-2; 11 bases map to TRBD1. V dropped 1 base and J dropped 0; count of bases not matched to a gene: 7. CDR1 and CDR2 from the germline V gene are KGHSH and LQKENI. The CDR3 covers 18 residues. CDR3 DNA: TGTGCCAGCTCACCACAAGGACAGGGGGCAGGAGCTAACTATGGCTACACCTTC. Encoded protein: CASSPQGQGAGANYGYTF.

The chain joins TRBV14 to TRBJ1-3, with unresolved D. V was cut by 8 bases and J by 5 bases, with 13 bases left in between. Per the germline V gene, CDR1 is SGHDN and CDR2 is FVKESK. This CDR3 is built from 13 residues. For the CDR3, the DNA is TGTGCCAGCGGGCAGAGCGGTCGAAACACCATATATTTT. This encodes CASGQSGRNTIYF.

V gene TRBV10-3 combines with J gene TRBJ2-7; D ambiguous. The germline V gene has CDR1 ENHRY and CDR2 SYGVKD. V shed 4 bases and J shed 4 bases, with 5 bases lying between them. The CDR3 extends over 11 amino acids. The DNA of the CDR3 is TGTGCCATCAGTGGAGAGTACGAGCAGTACTTC. This translates into CAISGEYEQYF.

V is TRBV28 and J is TRBJ1-3, with a weak D call TRBD1 (6 bases). The CDR3 consists of 14 residues. The ends were cut back, 9 bases at V and 3 bases at J, with 15 bases in the middle. Germline V gene lookup returns CDR1 MDHEN and CDR2 SYDVKM. Written as DNA, the CDR3 is TGTGCCAGTCTACCGGGACAAGGTGGAAACACCATATATTTT. Encoded protein: CASLPGQGGNTIYF.

V gene TRBV5-1 combines with J gene TRBJ1-5, with D perhaps matching TRBD1 (5 bases). Germline assignment: CDR1 SGHRS and CDR2 YFSETQ. Trimming left V 5 bases short and J 0 bases short, with 9 bases between. The CDR3 is 14 amino acids. The CDR3 sequence is CASSPGNSNQPQHF. The CDR3 DNA reads TGCGCCAGCAGTCCAGGGAATAGCAATCAGCCCCAGCATTTT.

The chain joins TRBV10-3 to TRBJ1-4, with a possible D match to TRBD1 (5 bases). Trimming shortened V by 8 bases and J by 0 bases, and 10 bases separated the two germline ends. The CDR3 runs to 14 residues. Germline loops: CDR1 ENHRY, CDR2 SYGVKD. This chain's CDR3 is CAIGASATNEKLFF. The CDR3 nucleotides read TGTGCCATCGGGGCCTCAGCAACTAATGAAAAACTGTTTTTT.

The gene calls are TRBV7-6 and TRBJ2-5; 8 bases map to TRBD2. This CDR3 is 14 amino acids long. With V trimmed by 5 bases and J by 4 bases, 6 bases remained unmatched. Germline V gene data show CDR1 as SGHVS and CDR2 as FNYEAQ. Here the CDR3 DNA reads TGTGCCAGCAGCCCGGGAGGGCTAGGAGAGACCCAGTACTTC. Protein product: CASSPGGLGETQYF.

CDR3 residues: CASSESLILGETQYF. CDR3 in DNA: TGTGCCAGCAGTGAATCTCTTATACTAGGAGAGACCCAGTACTTC. The chain has TRBV25-1 and TRBJ2-5, with a tentative D call TRBD2 (5 bases). V gave up 1 base and J gave up 4 bases, with 13 bases separating them. Germline lookup yields CDR1 MGHDK and CDR2 SYGVNS. The CDR3 contains 15 residues.

CDR3 sequence: CASSPASGRPYEQYF. Written as DNA, the CDR3 is TGTGCCAGCAGTCCAGCGAGCGGGAGACCGTACGAGCAGTACTTC. The chain carries TRBV9 and TRBJ2-7, with 8 nucleotides matching TRBD2. CDR1 and CDR2 (germline): SGDLS, YYNGEE. Trimming removed 5 bases from V and 4 bases from J; junction bases left unmatched: 11. The CDR3 is made up of 15 amino acids.

Concerning this clone: Other DNA sequences in the sample encode the same CDR3. The V call is TRBV5-1, the J call TRBJ2-5; TRBD1 matches at 9 bases. The trim removed 0 bases at V and 5 bases at J, leaving 2 bases unmatched. The CDR3 loop spans 14 amino acids. CDR1 is SGHRS, CDR2 YFSETQ, per germline. CDR3 loop: CASSLEGQGETQYF. For the CDR3, the DNA is TGCGCCAGCAGCTTGGAAGGACAGGGGGAGACCCAGTACTTC.

This clone was observed a few times. V and J are TRBV3-1 (or the pseudogene TRBV3-2) and TRBJ1-1; D is unresolved. V was shortened by 2 bases and J by 8 bases, with 6 bases between the two germline ends. CDR3 length: 11 amino acids. The germline CDR1 and CDR2 sequences are LGHDT and YNNKEL (reference sequence). The CDR3 DNA sequence: TGTGCCAGCAGCCAACACTCGGAAGCTTTCTTT. Translation gives CASSQHSEAFF.

The chain recombines TRBV27 with TRBJ2-1, with TRBD2 matching over 12 bases. The CDR3 totals 18 residues. V lost 6 bases to trimming and J lost 1 base; unmatched junction nucleotides: 10. CDR1 MNHEY and CDR2 SMNVEV come from the germline V gene (reference sequence). CDR3 nucleotide sequence: TGTGCCAGCAGCTACCTAGCGGGAGGGCCTGAGTCCTACAATGAGCAGTTCTTC. Translated: CASSYLAGGPESYNEQFF.

The chain employs TRBV7-3 and TRBJ2-5, with D possibly matching TRBD1 (6 bases). Germline V CDR1 and CDR2: SGHTA, FQGTGA. The CDR3 has 13 residues. Trimming shortened V by 5 bases and J by 9 bases, and 16 bases separated the two germline ends. The CDR3 loop reads CASSPQGGVAQYF. CDR3 nucleotides: TGTGCCAGCAGCCCACAGGGTGGGGTGGCCCAGTACTTC.

This clone showed up just once. This rearrangement joins TRBV7-3 to TRBJ2-1; 10 nucleotides align to TRBD2. CDR3 length: 14 amino acids. Per germline, CDR1 SGHTA and CDR2 FQGTGA. Losses at the gene ends were 5 bases for V and 5 bases for J; bases not matched to a gene: 3. CDR3 amino acids: CASSLSGGNNEQFF. The CDR3 DNA reads TGTGCCAGCAGCCTTAGCGGGGGGAACAATGAGCAGTTCTTC.

The CDR3 sequence is CASSQQTTGHSGNTIYF. For the CDR3, the DNA is TGTGCCAGCAGCCAACAAACGACAGGGCACTCTGGAAACACCATATATTTT. This rearrangement joins TRBV3-1 (or the pseudogene TRBV3-2) to TRBJ1-3; 7 nucleotides match TRBD1. The CDR3 covers 17 residues. Trimming removed 2 bases from V and 0 bases from J; junction bases left unmatched: 7. Per the germline V gene, CDR1 is LGHDT and CDR2 is YNNKEL (reference sequence).

The rearrangement links TRBV19 to TRBJ1-5; D not certain. V was pared by 1 base and J by 7 bases, with 8 bases between. Germline V CDR1 and CDR2: LNHDA, SQIVND (reference sequence). The length of the CDR3 is 13 residues. In DNA, the CDR3 is TGTGCCAGTAGTATAGGGGGAGTCCAGCCCCAGCATTTT. Translation gives CASSIGGVQPQHF.

The rearrangement uses TRBV18 and TRBJ1-4; 8 bases fit TRBD1. The V segment lost 2 bases and the J segment 8 bases; nucleotides outside the gene matches: 7. The germline V gene encodes CDR1 KGHSH and CDR2 LQKENI. The CDR3 length is 15 residues. The CDR3 sequence: CASSPIGQGGEKLFF. Written as DNA, the CDR3 is TGTGCCAGCTCACCAATCGGACAGGGAGGAGAAAAACTGTTTTTT.

This rearrangement joins TRBV18 to TRBJ1-5, with no clear D. This CDR3 has 13 residues. The V end lost 6 bases, the J end lost 5 bases, and 11 bases lay between the germline ends. Germline CDR1 reads KGHSH; CDR2 reads LQKENI. This chain's CDR3 is CASSRTGDQPQHF. The DNA for the CDR3 is TGTGCCAGCTCCCGCACCGGGGATCAGCCCCAGCATTTT.

This clone was observed a few times. V is TRBV10-2 and J is TRBJ1-5; D ambiguous. The CDR3 has 13 residues. The V gene's germline CDR1 is WSHSY and CDR2 SAAADI. V was clipped by 3 bases and J by 7 bases, with 10 bases between them. The DNA for the CDR3 is TGCGCCAGCAGTGACGCCTGGGAGCAGCCCCAGCATTTT. Its protein product is CASSDAWEQPQHF.